The subject of this entry is one T cell receptor (beta chain). Its antigen remains unidentified. This sample stems from a study of T cells after yellow fever vaccination. Generation of TCR cDNA used 5'RACE template switching (which added a universal primer site and UMIs). TCRdb analysed the 5' RACE reads with MiXCR anew, one entry per CDR3 protein. Counted here are approximately 450,000 distinct CDR3 sequences, around 20% occurring once; the ten biggest clones make up roughly a sixth. Deletions cut 0 bases from V and 2 bases from J, with 7 bases between. The length of the CDR3 is 13 residues. The V gene's germline CDR1 is GTSNPN and CDR2 SVGIG (reference sequence). Study conclusions and caveats: Peaking faster, on day 5 versus 15, the secondary response was nonetheless weaker. Reappearing after the booster were most of the clones from primary vaccination (around 96% CD4, around 88% CD8).

This clonotype originated in a man younger than 35 who received the YFV17D yellow fever vaccine. The rearrangement joins TRBV30 to TRBJ1-1, with D unclear. The sample was PBMCs, taken before the yellow fever booster vaccination. The CDR3 protein is CAWSVHLNTEAFF. The CDR3, as DNA: TGTGCCTGGAGTGTACACTTAAACACTGAAGCTTTCTTT.